This T cell receptor (beta chain) is drawn from a study of blood T cells in healthy people across ages. A second PCR, run for about 7 to 11 cycles, used a sample-barcoded 5' primer plus a J-beta primer mix. TCRdb analysed the 5' RACE reads with MiXCR anew, one entry per CDR3 protein. The sample has 1.8 million or so distinct CDR3 sequences, more than 35% seen once. This clonotype was counted a few times. What it binds is not known. Study-wide findings and caveats: Naive CD4+ cell counts and diversity both ran higher in long-lived than in aged donors.

This CDR3 is built from 15 residues. CDR1 SGHRS and CDR2 YFSETQ come from the germline V gene. Each sample yielded at least 6 million isolated PBMCs. The TCR was taken from a human donor in good health. The chain employs TRBV5-1 and TRBJ2-5; D unclear. Near its end, the DNA agrees better with TRBJ2-7, so the J call may be wrong. Sequencing used blood. The CDR3 is CASSPDSEQHNEQYF. In nucleotides, the CDR3 is TGCGCCAGCAGCCCCGATTCCGAGCAGCACAACGAGCAGTACTTC.